This entry lists 12 T cell receptor beta chains sequenced from one sample in a study of cytomegalovirus exposure and HLA in healthy donors. Primers: 60 Vbeta forward and 13 Jbeta reverse. Clones were read by immunoSEQ multiplex PCR, and TCRdb kept only the in-frame ones, dropping some. The sample holds some 190,000 clones, about three quarters seen once. Sequencing used PBMCs. The receptor source for this set is a woman aged 35 to 49 in good health and CMV-seronegative.

The chain is built from TRBV25-1 and TRBJ2-2, with 9 nucleotides matching TRBD1. CDR1 is MGHDK and CDR2 is SYGVNS in the germline V gene. The trim removed 7 bases at V and 0 bases at J, leaving 12 bases unmatched. The CDR3 totals 18 residues. CDR3 sequence (DNA): TGTGCCAGCACACCCGGGACAGGGCAGCTTCCGAACACCGGGGAGCTGTTTTTT. Residues: CASTPGTGQLPNTGELFF.

V is TRBV19 and J is TRBJ2-2; 7 bases agree with TRBD2. V dropped 4 bases and J dropped 4; count of bases not matched to a gene: 6. The CDR3 consists of 15 residues. Germline values: CDR1 LNHDA, CDR2 SQIVND (reference sequence). DNA of the CDR3: TGTGCCAGTAGTAGGGTAGCGGGTGGCACCGGGGAGCTGTTTTTT. Translation: CASSRVAGGTGELFF.

The gene calls are TRBV19 and TRBJ1-2; D gene unclear. The germline V gene has CDR1 LNHDA and CDR2 SQIVND (reference sequence). The CDR3 is 13 amino acids. Trimming left V 0 bases short and J 7 bases short, with 9 bases between. CDR3 sequence: CASSIEAGSGYTF. The CDR3, as DNA: TGTGCCAGTAGTATAGAGGCCGGGAGTGGCTACACCTTC.

V usage is TRBV19 and J usage is TRBJ2-7, with 8 bases fitting TRBD2. The CDR3 extends over 15 amino acids. Trimming cost V 6 bases and J 4 bases; bases outside gene matches: 11. The germline CDR1 and CDR2 sequences are LNHDA and SQIVND (reference sequence). The CDR3: CASSRLAPGEYEQYV. The CDR3 DNA reads TGTGCCAGTAGCAGACTAGCGCCGGGAGAATACGAGCAGTACGTC.

As regards this clone: Compared with germline, one end of the junction differs, possibly owing to a read error. The chain is built from TRBV7-9 and TRBJ1-4; TRBD1 matches at 8 bases. CDR3 length: 13 amino acids. Germline lookup yields CDR1 SEHNR and CDR2 FQNEAQ (reference sequence). CDR3 coding DNA: TGTTCCAGCAGCAACAGGGGGAATGAAAAACTGTTTTTT. This encodes CSSSNRGNEKLFF.

The chain combines TRBV5-4 with TRBJ1-6; the match to TRBD1 covers 8 bases. Germline loops: CDR1 SGHNT, CDR2 YYREEE (reference sequence). The CDR3 covers 15 residues. V shed 4 bases, J shed 7 bases, and the junction held 7 bases outside the gene matches. The DNA of the CDR3 is TGTGCCAGCAGCGACAGGACAGGGCAGAATTCACCCCTCCACTTT. The encoded protein is CASSDRTGQNSPLHF. Complete variable domain (other parts from reference TRBV5-4 and TRBJ1-6): ETGVTQSPTHLIKTRGQQVTLRCSSQSGHNTVSWYQQALGQGPQFIFQYYREEENGRGNFPPRFSGLQFPNYSSELNVNALELDDSALYLCASSDRTGQNSPLHFGNGTRLTVT.

Note on this clone: This same CDR3 is encoded by further DNA sequences in the sample. The genes are TRBV7-2 and TRBJ1-2; D not resolved. The CDR3 consists of 13 residues. The germline V gene encodes CDR1 SGHTA and CDR2 FQGNSA. V shed 3 bases and J shed 2 bases, with 7 bases lying between them. CDR3 bases: TGTGCCAGCAGCTTTGGAGGGAACTATGGCTACACCTTC. Amino acid sequence: CASSFGGNYGYTF.

The CDR3 region is CASSFTGPTNEQYF. CDR3 in DNA: TGTGCCAGCAGTTTTACAGGGCCCACTAACGAGCAGTACTTC. This chain connects TRBV27 to TRBJ2-7; D perhaps matches TRBD1 (6 bases). V was cut by 3 bases and J by 5 bases, with 14 bases left in between. The CDR3 has 14 residues. Germline values: CDR1 MNHEY, CDR2 SMNVEV (reference sequence).

The V gene is TRBV2, the J gene TRBJ1-3, with D tentatively TRBD1 (5 bases). Deletions cut 0 bases from V and 2 bases from J, with 23 bases between. Germline lookup yields CDR1 SNHLY and CDR2 FYNNEI. The CDR3 covers 20 residues. The CDR3 loop is CASSEALPPYYRTTGNTIYF. In DNA, the CDR3 is TGTGCCAGCAGTGAAGCCCTCCCCCCGTATTATCGGACAACTGGAAACACCATATATTTT.

The CDR3 is CASSSLDRGPYEQYV. CDR3 DNA: TGTGCCAGCAGCTCCCTTGACAGGGGGCCCTACGAGCAGTACGTC. V and J are TRBV11-2 and TRBJ2-7, with TRBD1 matching over 10 bases. The CDR3 loop spans 15 amino acids. Per germline, CDR1 SGHAT and CDR2 FQNNGV. V was clipped by 4 bases and J by 2 bases; unmatched bases: 5.

The count of this clone is one. The V call is TRBV10-3, the J call TRBJ1-1; 9 bases map to TRBD1. J lost 5 bases, V lost 3 bases, and 7 bases had no gene match. The CDR3 has 15 amino acids. Germline CDR1 ENHRY, CDR2 SYGVKD. CDR3 nucleotide sequence: TGTGCCATCAGTGATGACAGGGGGGTCGGGACTGAAGCTTTCTTT. Translation gives CAISDDRGVGTEAFF.

The table lists this clone with a few counts. The V call is TRBV7-7, the J call TRBJ2-5; TRBD2 matches 8 bases. The germline gives CDR1 SSHAT, CDR2 FNYEAQ (reference sequence). CDR3 length equals 15 residues. V was pared by 3 bases and J by 3 bases, with 6 bases of the junction left unmatched. In DNA form, the CDR3 reads TGTGCCAGCAGCTTCATTGCGGGAGGAAAAGAGACCCAGTACTTC. Translating gives CASSFIAGGKETQYF.